This T cell receptor (beta chain) was observed in a study of CD8+ T cells in alopecia areata. A note on this clone: Antigen unknown.

V lost 2 bases to trimming and J lost 15 bases, with 11 bases between them. The germline V gene encodes CDR1 SGHDN and CDR2 FVKESK. This CDR3 spans 11 amino acids. Study-level points and caveats: Elevated clonality characterized lesional scalp relative to normal scalp, particularly in alopecia totalis/universalis.

Extracted RNA was reverse transcribed into cDNA, the sequencing template. Sequenced by immunoSEQ multiplex PCR; TCRdb stores in-frame clones only, minus some. The sample holds roughly 200,000 clones, about 63% seen once. The specimen was CD4+ T cells sorted from blood, collected at week 0. The rearrangement joins TRBV14 to TRBJ2-1; D unclear. The receptor was isolated from a human donor with alopecia areata. The CDR3 reads CASSQIGPRFF. The CDR3 DNA reads as TGTGCCAGCAGCCAAATAGGGCCGCGGTTCTTC.